One sample yielded the 18 T cell receptor beta chains listed below, sequenced in a study of identical twins. One entry per CDR3 protein, called by TCRdb with MiXCR from the 5' RACE reads. The data contain 700,000 or so distinct CDR3 sequences, 8.6% of them seen just once; the ten biggest clones take up 0.98%. These same data were also listed under a study on yellow fever vaccine responses in identical twins.

Sequenced: PBMCs. These receptors were taken from a young woman in good health.

This clonotype turned up a few times. The chain links TRBV2 to TRBJ2-3; 7 nucleotides line up with TRBD1. This CDR3 comprises 14 residues. J was trimmed by 4 bases and V by 6 bases; bases with no gene match: 7. Germline V gene data show CDR1 as SNHLY and CDR2 as FYNNEI. The CDR3, as DNA: TGTGCCAGCAGAAAGACAGGGTCCCCAGATACGCAGTATTTT. Translating it yields CASRKTGSPDTQYF.

This clonotype was counted many times. This chain uses TRBV15 with TRBJ2-2, with 8 bases aligning to TRBD2. CDR1 LNHNV and CDR2 YYDKDF come from the germline V gene (reference sequence). V lost 1 base to trimming and J lost 7 bases; unmatched junction nucleotides: 8. The CDR3 runs 16 residues. The CDR3 DNA reads TGTGCCACCAGCAGAGGGAAGCGGGAGTTGGGCGGGGAGCTGTTTTTT. Its translation: CATSRGKRELGGELFF. The variable domain in full, with the rest retrieved from reference TRBV15 and TRBJ2-2, is DAMVIQNPRYQVTQFGKPVTLSCSQTLNHNVMYWYQQKSSQAPKLLFHYYDKDFNNEADTPDNFQSRRPNTSFCFLDIRSPGLGDTAMYLCATSRGKRELGGELFFGEGSRLTVL.

V gene TRBV6-5 combines with J gene TRBJ2-5; 8 positions agree with TRBD2. CDR3 size: 17 residues. The V segment lost 0 bases and the J segment 5 bases; nucleotides outside the gene matches: 11. Germline CDR1 MNHEY, CDR2 SVGAGI. CDR3 sequence (DNA): TGTGCCAGCAGTTACTCGGGGCGGGGGGCGGTCAAGGAGACCCAGTACTTC. Protein sequence: CASSYSGRGAVKETQYF.

This clonotype was observed many times. V is TRBV12-3 or TRBV12-4 and J is TRBJ2-1, with 13 bases matching TRBD2. CDR3 length: 13 amino acids. Trimming at V came to 6 bases and at J to 7 bases, leaving 0 bases not matched to a gene. The CDR3 spells CASRTSGRNEQFF. For the CDR3, the DNA is TGTGCCAGCAGGACTAGCGGGAGGAATGAGCAGTTCTTC.

This clonotype was seen ten or more times. This chain connects TRBV7-2 to TRBJ2-6; no clear D gene. The CDR3 is 15 residues long. Germline loops: CDR1 SGHTA, CDR2 FQGNSA. V was shortened by 2 bases and J by 4 bases, with 9 bases between the two germline ends. The CDR3 loop is CASSLSGGGANVLTF. CDR3 coding DNA: TGTGCCAGCAGCTTATCAGGTGGCGGGGCCAACGTCCTGACTTTC. The full variable domain, rest sourced from reference TRBV7-2 and TRBJ2-6, is GAGVSQSPSNKVTEKGKDVELRCDPISGHTALYWYRQSLGQGLEFLIYFQGNSAPDKSGLPSDRFSAERTGGSVSTLTIQRTQQEDSAVYLCASSLSGGGANVLTFGAGSRLTVL.

This clonotype showed up just a few times. The V and J genes are TRBV12-3 or TRBV12-4 and TRBJ1-4; a weak D match, TRBD1 (6 bases). The CDR3 runs 14 residues. Trimming pared 6 bases from V and 7 bases from J, leaving 15 bases between. The chain's CDR3 is CASRGWGGTEKLFF. The CDR3, as DNA: TGTGCCAGCAGGGGATGGGGGGGCACTGAAAAACTGTTTTTT.

This CDR3 reads CSVYNTEAFF. The CDR3 coding sequence is TGCAGCGTTTACAACACTGAAGCTTTCTTT. The chain has TRBV29-1 and TRBJ1-1; D is unresolved. The germline gives CDR1 SQVTM, CDR2 ANQGSEA. V dropped 5 bases and J dropped 2 bases, with 3 bases sitting between them. This CDR3 comprises 10 residues.

The V gene is TRBV10-2, the J gene TRBJ2-3; 10 bases agree with TRBD2. The CDR3 spans 15 residues. Looked up from germline, CDR1 is WSHSY and CDR2 is SAAADI. The trim removed 6 bases at V and 4 bases at J, leaving 7 bases unmatched. The chain's CDR3 is CASRFGTSVPDTQYF. In DNA form, the CDR3 reads TGCGCCAGCAGATTCGGGACTAGCGTGCCAGATACGCAGTATTTT.

This clonotype was counted only a few times. The chain carries TRBV27 and TRBJ2-7; D not resolved. The CDR3 extends over 15 amino acids. Deletions cut 0 bases from V and 1 base from J, with 10 bases between. CDR1 is MNHEY and CDR2 is SMNVEV in the germline V gene (reference sequence). CDR3 sequence: CASSLSLLGSYEQYF. CDR3 DNA sequence: TGTGCCAGCAGTTTATCGTTGCTCGGTTCCTACGAGCAGTACTTC.

This clonotype was seen more than once but under ten times. The V gene is TRBV7-2, the J gene TRBJ2-5; either TRBD1 or TRBD2 may fit D (6 bases each). Trimming left V 5 bases short and J 9 bases short, with 19 bases between. Germline assignment: CDR1 SGHTA and CDR2 FQGNSA. This CDR3 is built from 14 residues. The CDR3 here is CASSPSGATQAQYF. CDR3 coding DNA: TGTGCCAGCAGCCCATCGGGGGCTACCCAGGCCCAGTACTTC.

The chain carries TRBV20-1 and TRBJ2-1, with TRBD2 matching over 12 bases. The CDR3 is 16 amino acids. The V and J ends lost 4 bases and 2 bases, in that order; junction bases with no gene match: 6. From germline, CDR1 is DFQATT and CDR2 SNEGSKA (reference sequence). This CDR3 reads CSANRLAGVPYNEQFF. Here the CDR3 DNA reads TGCAGTGCTAACCGACTAGCGGGAGTACCCTACAATGAGCAGTTCTTC.

This clonotype was counted between two and nine times. This chain joins TRBV6-1 and TRBJ1-1; tentatively, D is TRBD1 (5 bases). The CDR3 covers 15 residues. CDR1 is MNHNS, CDR2 SASEGT, per germline. V was trimmed by 5 bases and J by 5 bases, leaving 18 bases between them. CDR3: CASSPREGRWTEAFF. The CDR3 region has the DNA TGTGCCAGCAGTCCCCGGGAGGGGAGGTGGACTGAAGCTTTCTTT.

The chain couples TRBV9 to TRBJ2-1; the match to TRBD2 covers 9 bases. Looked up from germline, CDR1 is SGDLS and CDR2 is YYNGEE. CDR3 length equals 15 residues. V lost 1 base and J lost 7; bases outside the gene matches: 6. DNA of the CDR3: TGTGCCAGCAGCGTACGGACTAGCGAGGGAAATGAGCAGTTCTTC. Protein: CASSVRTSEGNEQFF.

The CDR3 loop is CATSRDYREYEQYF. In nucleotides, the CDR3 is TGTGCCACCAGCAGAGACTACAGGGAGTACGAGCAGTACTTC. The chain links TRBV15 to TRBJ2-7, with D possibly TRBD1 on 6 matching bases. Germline V lookup: CDR1 LNHNV, CDR2 YYDKDF (reference sequence). V dropped 0 bases and J dropped 4 bases, with 10 bases sitting between them. The CDR3 has 14 residues.

This clonotype was recorded a few times. The chain is built from TRBV6-5 and TRBJ2-3, with 10 bases identical to TRBD2. Per the germline V gene, CDR1 is MNHEY and CDR2 is SVGAGI. The CDR3 spans 16 residues. With V trimmed by 4 bases and J by 3 bases, 7 bases remained unmatched. The CDR3 DNA is TGTGCCAGCAGTTTGCTAGCGGGAGTGGTGACAGATACGCAGTATTTT. Amino acids: CASSLLAGVVTDTQYF.

This clonotype was counted only a few times. CDR3 DNA sequence: TGTGCCAGCAGCCAGGTTGGACTAGGAGAGGAGCAGTACTTC. Protein product: CASSQVGLGEEQYF. V usage is TRBV4-2 and J usage is TRBJ2-7; 7 nucleotides agree with TRBD2. Per the germline V gene, CDR1 is LGHNA and CDR2 is YNFKEQ. The CDR3 runs to 14 residues. The J segment lost 7 bases and the V segment lost 3 bases, leaving 9 bases of the junction unmatched.

This clonotype occurred a few times. V usage is TRBV5-4 and J usage is TRBJ2-7, with 7 bases identical to TRBD1. The ends lost 3 bases at V and 2 bases at J; junction bases unmatched: 5. Germline V gene sequence: CDR1 SGHNT, CDR2 YYREEE (reference sequence). CDR3 length: 14 residues. CDR3 in DNA: TGTGCCAGCAGCTCCGGGACAGCCGCCTACGAGCAGTACTTC. Its protein is CASSSGTAAYEQYF.

The chain joins TRBV29-1 to TRBJ2-7; 11 nucleotides line up with TRBD2. The germline V gene has CDR1 SQVTM and CDR2 ANQGSEA. Trimming removed 2 bases from V and 3 bases from J; junction bases left unmatched: 3. There are 14 residues in the CDR3. CDR3 DNA: TGCAGCGTTGAATTCGGGACTAGCGGCTACGAGCAGTACTTC. Translating it yields CSVEFGTSGYEQYF.